This TCR beta chain was identified in a study of blood T cell repertoires in COVID-19. This clone was seen a few times. The CDR3 runs 17 residues. With 1 base clipped from V and 4 bases from J, the junction kept 7 bases outside the gene matches. Germline values: CDR1 SNHLY, CDR2 FYNNEI. Original analysis: Counts of nucleated cells, estimated from reference gene primer amplification, were obtained. Produced via immunoSEQ multiplex PCR; TCRdb's table is partial and in-frame only. The V and J calls and clone size are taken from that table; D and trimming were inferred from the DNA. The repertoire holds 200,000 to 250,000 clones, with about 84% as singletons.

The material sequenced was PBMCs or T cells enriched from blood (not recorded which). The chain uses TRBV2 and TRBJ2-1, with 10 positions matching TRBD2. This TCR came from a woman aged 40 to 50 with acute COVID-19. DNA of the CDR3: TGTGCCAGCAGTGAAGGGGCTAGCGGGAGCCAATACAATGAGCAGTTCTTC. It encodes CASSEGASGSQYNEQFF.